The 5 T cell receptor beta chains given below trace back to one sample, sequenced in a study of graft-versus-host responses after intestinal transplantation. The repertoire was sequenced with immunoSEQ multiplex PCR; TCRdb's copy has only in-frame clones and lacks some. The table records approximately 6,400 clones, 22% of them present only once. Specimen: alloreactive CD4+ T cells from a mixed lymphocyte reaction culture, collected before transplantation. Subset indicated: CFSE-low proliferating T cells sorted from approximately 6-day pre-transplant mixed lymphocyte reaction (GvH or HvG direction). The receptors were gathered from a human patient who was an organ donor for intestinal transplantation.

The table lists this clone with a few counts. This chain connects TRBV6-5 to TRBJ1-3; perhaps TRBD1 as D (6 bases). The V gene's germline CDR1 is MNHEY and CDR2 SVGAGI. This CDR3 is built from 15 residues. V lost 7 bases to trimming and J lost 0 bases, with 13 bases between them. The CDR3 sequence is CASKMWTDSGNTIYF. CDR3 in DNA: TGTGCCAGCAAGATGTGGACAGACTCTGGAAACACCATATATTTT.

This clone is medium-sized (0.01 to 0.1%) in the sample. The chain joins TRBV2 to TRBJ1-2; D unresolved. Germline CDR1 SNHLY, CDR2 FYNNEI. V gave up 1 base and J gave up 4 bases, with 10 bases separating them. This CDR3 comprises 14 residues. The CDR3 coding sequence is TGTGCCAGCAGTGAAGGGGCGGGTTTCTATGGCTACACCTTC. This gives the protein CASSEGAGFYGYTF.

For this clone: This may be a read error, as it is one base from a much larger clone. The sample carries other DNA sequences with the same CDR3. The chain couples TRBV2 to TRBJ2-7, with a possible D match to TRBD2 (5 bases). With 4 bases removed from V and 7 bases from J, the gap between germline ends came to 14 bases. The CDR3 covers 13 residues. Germline values: CDR1 SNHLY, CDR2 FYNNEI. Written as DNA, the CDR3 is TGTGCCAGCAGTGGAGTAGCGCTCTGGGAGCAGTACTTC. Translation: CASSGVALWEQYF.

V gene TRBV2 combines with J gene TRBJ1-4; 7 nucleotides align to TRBD1. CDR1 and CDR2 from the germline V gene are SNHLY and FYNNEI. Trimming removed 2 bases from V and 5 bases from J; junction bases left unmatched: 8. CDR3 length: 16 residues. The CDR3 is CASSEPGQVFNEKLFF. CDR3 coding DNA: TGTGCCAGCAGTGAACCAGGACAGGTATTCAATGAAAAACTGTTTTTT.

This clone turned up a few times. The chain has TRBV4-2 and TRBJ2-7, with D possibly called TRBD1 or TRBD2 (6 bases each). V shed 5 bases and J shed 0 bases, with 11 bases lying between them. The CDR3 loop spans 14 amino acids. Germline V lookup: CDR1 LGHNA, CDR2 YNFKEQ. The CDR3 nucleotides read TGTGCCAGCAGCTTGCGGGACACCTCCTACGAGCAGTACTTC. Translated, it gives CASSLRDTSYEQYF.